This record covers a single TCR beta chain. Its antigen is unknown. The sample carries other DNA sequences with the same CDR3. This was a deep-level run. Sequenced by immunoSEQ multiplex PCR; TCRdb stores in-frame clones only, minus some. In the table there are about 700,000 clones, about 74% of which are singletons. Trimming removed 1 base from V and 7 bases from J, with 7 bases in between. Germline V gene data show CDR1 as SGHAT and CDR2 as FQNNGV. The CDR3 loop spans 12 amino acids. These data are taken from a study of shared clonotypes between healthy human individuals. Study context: A donor's plate count was three for CD4 naive and three for CD4 memory; CD8 naive had two and CD8 memory one. General study points: Researchers sampled only blood; tissue repertoires likely differ.

This receptor was obtained from a woman in her 30s in good health. The J gene is TRBJ1-2, the V gene TRBV11-2; D unresolved. Sequenced material: memory CD4+ T cells sorted from blood. Subset defined: CD45RA-negative fraction. CDR3 nucleotide sequence: TGTGCCAGCAGCTTAGGAGGGTTTGGCTACACCTTC. This translates into CASSLGGFGYTF.